The next 15 T cell receptor beta chains were all read from a single sample in a study of T cell clonality in common variable immunodeficiency. Study outcomes and limitations: Reportedly, TCR beta sequences from common variable immunodeficiency showed fewer deletions and N-nucleotide insertions.

Using immunoSEQ multiplex PCR, the repertoire was profiled, and TCRdb retains in-frame clones only, with some absent. Recorded here are around 24,000 clones, none singletons. These receptors lack a known antigen. The sequencing input was peripheral blood mononuclear cells. Every receptor here comes from a human donor with common variable immunodeficiency.

Comment on this clone: The read ends 3 residues early relative to the CDR3; the germline J gene fills the gap. The genes are TRBV7-6 and TRBJ2-6; the D gene is possibly TRBD2 (6 bases). Trimming removed 5 bases at V and 4 bases at J, with 15 bases between. The CDR3 is 16 residues long. Germline V gene lookup returns CDR1 SGHVS and CDR2 FNYEAQ. The CDR3 region is CASSPLAGSGANVLTF. The covered CDR3 bases are TGTGCCAGCAGCCCCCTGGCGGGATCCGGGGCCAACGTC.

As to this clone: Sequencing ends 3 residues short of the CDR3 end; the germline J gene provides the rest. Other nucleotide sequences from this sample produce the same CDR3. The chain employs TRBV7-9 and TRBJ2-7, with TRBD1 matching over 8 bases. Germline-derived CDR1 and CDR2 are SEHNR and FQNEAQ (reference sequence). This CDR3 comprises 15 residues. The V gene end was trimmed by 6 bases and the J gene end by 4 bases; junction bases not matched to a gene: 11. The sequenced part of the CDR3 DNA is TGTGCCAGCAGACCTAATACAGGGGGAGGTTACGAG. This codes for CASRPNTGGGYE. The whole CDR3 region reads CASRPNTGGGYEQYF.

As to this clone: The read halts 3 residues ahead of the CDR3 end, with the missing end drawn from the germline J gene. J is TRBJ2-2 and V is TRBV2, with D possibly TRBD1 on 6 matching bases. There are 14 residues in the CDR3. With 7 bases removed from V and 4 bases from J, the gap between germline ends came to 13 bases. Germline values: CDR1 SNHLY, CDR2 FYNNEI. The CDR3: CASIQGQLTGELFF. The DNA read from the CDR3 is TGTGCCAGCATACAGGGTCAACTCACCGGGGAG.

On this clone: The sequenced fragment ends 3 residues before the CDR3 boundary, so the rest is inferred from the germline J gene. The genes are TRBV7-9 and TRBJ1-1; 7 bases line up with TRBD1. J lost 0 bases, V lost 5 bases, and 3 bases had no gene match. The CDR3 spans 14 residues. Germline V CDR1 and CDR2: SEHNR, FQNEAQ (reference sequence). The part of the CDR3 DNA that was read is TGTGCCAGCAGCCCGACAGGGCTGAACACTGAA. It encodes CASSPTGLNTE. In full, the CDR3 reads CASSPTGLNTEAFF.

This clone was recorded at least ten times. The DNA ends 3 residues before the CDR3 does, and the rest of the CDR3 is filled in from the germline J gene. The chain carries TRBV12-3 or TRBV12-4 and TRBJ1-1; D is undetermined. CDR3 length equals 12 residues. With 5 bases removed from V and 0 bases from J, the gap between germline ends came to 4 bases. The part of the CDR3 DNA that was read is TGTGCCAGCAGTCCGTTGAACACTGAA. Residues: CASSPLNTE. The full CDR3 is CASSPLNTEAFF.

This clone has just a few counts. The CDR3 extends 3 residues past the end of the read, so its final part is completed from the germline J gene. The gene calls are TRBV20-1 and TRBJ1-4; weak D call: TRBD1 (6 bases). The CDR3 has 14 residues. Germline-derived CDR1 and CDR2 are DFQATT and SNEGSKA (reference sequence). The CDR3 loop reads CSARVGRQADKLFF. Incomplete CDR3 DNA: TGCAGTGCTAGAGTGGGGAGACAGGCGGATAAA.

This clone was observed at least ten times. The CDR3 goes on 3 residues after the read ends, and that part is filled in from the germline J gene. This chain uses TRBV2 with TRBJ2-7; D call uncertain. V was pared by 7 bases and J by 4 bases, with 8 bases between. Germline values: CDR1 SNHLY, CDR2 FYNNEI. This CDR3 comprises 11 residues. The CDR3 region is CASISAYEQYF. Incomplete CDR3 DNA: TGTGCCAGCATTAGTGCATACGAG.

Notes on this clone: The read comes to an end 3 residues before the CDR3 does, leaving the germline J gene to fill in the end. This sequence joins TRBV30 and TRBJ1-2; 8 positions agree with TRBD1. The CDR3 length is 13 residues. Losses at the gene ends were 5 bases for V and 4 bases for J; bases not matched to a gene: 6. Germline lookup yields CDR1 GTSNPN and CDR2 SVGIG (reference sequence). CDR3 protein: CAWGLQGGYGYTF. Incomplete CDR3 DNA: TGTGCCTGGGGACTACAGGGGGGCTATGGC.

This clone was observed a handful of times. This CDR3 is also generated by other DNA sequences in the sample. The CDR3 protein is CASSSAGPYEQYF. Partial CDR3 DNA: TGTGCCAGTAGTTCAGCAGGGCCCTACGAG. The V and J genes are TRBV19 and TRBJ2-7; D is possibly TRBD1 (5 bases). The CDR3 is cut off 3 residues early in the read; its end comes from the germline J gene. CDR3 size: 13 residues. From germline, CDR1 is LNHDA and CDR2 SQIVND (reference sequence). Trimming left V 5 bases short and J 2 bases short, with 10 bases between.

This clone was detected ten times or more. Sequencing ends 3 residues short of the CDR3 end; the germline J gene provides the rest. The chain carries TRBV19 and TRBJ2-3, with 9 nucleotides matching TRBD2. Per the germline V gene, CDR1 is LNHDA and CDR2 is SQIVND (reference sequence). With V trimmed by 6 bases and J by 4 bases, 8 bases remained unmatched. The length of the CDR3 is 15 residues. The CDR3 bases that were read are TGTGCCAGTAGGATGGCGGGAGGGCCCCCAGATACG. This translates into CASRMAGGPPDT. The complete CDR3 reads CASRMAGGPPDTQYF. Filled out from reference TRBV19 and TRBJ2-3, the complete variable domain reads DGGITQSPKYLFRKEGQNVTLSCEQNLNHDAMYWYRQDPGQGLRLIYYSQIVNDFQKGDIAEGYSVSREKKESFPLTVTSAQKNPTAFYLCASRMAGGPPDTQYFGPGTRLTVL.

This clone came up many times. Coverage ceases 3 residues before the CDR3 finishes, and the germline J gene fills in the end. The chain employs TRBV19 and TRBJ1-1; D is unresolved. Germline V gene sequence: CDR1 LNHDA, CDR2 SQIVND (reference sequence). Deletions cut 4 bases from V and 1 base from J, with 19 bases between. This CDR3 spans 17 amino acids. CDR3 bases read: TGTGCCAGTAGTAACGGAATAAGAGGTAGCCAGAACACTGAA. Its protein is CASSNGIRGSQNTE. The CDR3 in full is CASSNGIRGSQNTEAFF.

With respect to this clone: The read ends 3 residues before the CDR3 terminus; that terminus is restored from the germline J gene. The V call is TRBV7-6, the J call TRBJ2-1, with 9 bases identical to TRBD2. This CDR3 spans 15 amino acids. Germline V lookup: CDR1 SGHVS, CDR2 FNYEAQ. Unmatched junction bases numbered 13, after V lost 8 bases and J lost 8 bases. The DNA read from the CDR3 is TGTGCCAGCTATCGGCTAGCGGGATTTCGAGATGAG. Translation gives CASYRLAGFRDE. The whole CDR3 sequence reads CASYRLAGFRDEQFF.

This clone came up a few times. Sequencing ends 3 residues short of the CDR3 end; the germline J gene provides the rest. The chain couples TRBV5-1 to TRBJ1-6; tentatively, D is TRBD1 (5 bases). The CDR3 length is 16 residues. The ends were cut back, 2 bases at V and 5 bases at J, with 14 bases in the middle. Germline CDR1 SGHRS, CDR2 YFSETQ. CDR3 DNA (partial): TGCGCCAGCAGCTTTCAAGGGGAGACGAATAATTCACCC. It encodes CASSFQGETNNSP. The entire CDR3 protein reads CASSFQGETNNSPLHF.

This clone appeared a few times. Read sequence stops 3 residues before the CDR3 end, and the germline J gene provides the missing end. V and J are TRBV7-6 and TRBJ2-2; TRBD2 aligns across 10 bases. CDR3 size: 16 residues. The germline V gene encodes CDR1 SGHVS and CDR2 FNYEAQ. With V trimmed by 5 bases and J by 4 bases, 7 bases remained unmatched. The DNA read from the CDR3 is TGTGCCAGCAGCCGCCCGGGACTAGCGACCACCGGGGAG. Translated, it gives CASSRPGLATTGE. Given in full, the CDR3 is CASSRPGLATTGELFF.

This clone was counted many times. This chain's CDR3 is CASSEGLADYNEQFF. CDR3 DNA, as far as it was read: TGTGCCAGCAGCGAAGGACTAGCAGACTACAATGAG. The V call is TRBV9, the J call TRBJ2-1; 8 nucleotides agree with TRBD2. The read finishes 3 residues shy of the CDR3 end, and the germline J gene is used to complete it. The trim removed 3 bases at V and 3 bases at J, leaving 5 bases unmatched. The CDR3 has 15 residues. Germline assignment: CDR1 SGDLS and CDR2 YYNGEE.